Below, one T cell receptor (beta chain) is given with its context. This specimen belongs to a study of blood T cell repertoires in COVID-19. Here immunoSEQ multiplex PCR was the method, and the copy in TCRdb shows in-frame clones only, minus some. The sample lists around 47,000 clones, roughly 89% occurring once. With V trimmed by 3 bases and J by 6 bases, 6 bases remained unmatched. CDR3 length: 14 residues. Germline V gene lookup returns CDR1 SGHTA and CDR2 FQGNSA. Sequencing was done on a sample of peripheral blood. The chain combines TRBV7-2 with TRBJ1-2, with 8 bases identical to TRBD1. The sequence came from a man at least 80 years old with active or convalescent COVID-19. In DNA, the CDR3 is TGTGCCAGCAGCTTTTCGCAGGGGGCCGATGGCTACACCTTC. Amino acid sequence: CASSFSQGADGYTF.